A selection of T cell receptor beta chains follows, all from one sample in a study of blood T cell repertoires in COVID-19. The protocol was immunoSEQ multiplex PCR, while the TCRdb copy is restricted to in-frame clones and leaves out a portion. The sample lists 150,000 to 200,000 clones; around 81% were seen once. The sequencing sample was made of PBMCs or T cells enriched from blood (not recorded which). Source of these receptors: a man aged 40-50 years who had recovered from COVID-19. The CDR3 runs from the conserved cysteine through the conserved F or W. A D gene is named only where the DNA matches it firmly. Some rows have no size entry. The others give once, few or many, or a class for an expanded clone.

>TRBV3-1/TRBV3-2|-|TRBJ1-2|-
TGTGCCAGCGGCCATTGGGAGAATGGCTACACCTTC
CASGHWENGYTF
>TRBV7-8|-|TRBJ2-6|TRBD2
TGTGCCAGCAGCATGTCGGGGACTAGGGGATCTGGGGCCAACGTCCTGACTTTC
CASSMSGTRGSGANVLTF
>TRBV9|few|TRBJ1-2|TRBD1
TGTGCCAGCAGCGTCACGACAGGGCCCTATGGCTACACCTTC
CASSVTTGPYGYTF
>TRBV9|-|TRBJ2-3|TRBD2
TGTGCCAGCACCCCTACGTCGGGGGGGGCCACAGATACGCAGTATTTT
CASTPTSGGATDTQYF
>TRBV7-9|many|TRBJ1-2|TRBD1
TGTGCCAGCAGCCCCCGGGGACAGGGAAACTATGGCTACACCTTC
CASSPRGQGNYGYTF
>TRBV4-1|-|TRBJ2-1|TRBD2
TGCGCCAGCAGCCAAAGGTGGGCGGGGGGGCAGGTGAATGAGCAGTTCTTC
CASSQRWAGGQVNEQFF
>TRBV7-9|few|TRBJ1-4|TRBD1
TGTGCCAGCAAGGGGGCTCGGGAAAAACTGTTTTTT
CASKGAREKLFF
>TRBV5-1|-|TRBJ1-5|-
TGCGCCAGCAGCCTAGACCCACGAGGGAGCAATCAGCCCCAGCATTTT
CASSLDPRGSNQPQHF
>TRBV15|-|TRBJ2-2|TRBD2
TGCGCCACCAGCAGCAGAGAACGGGGGGGGCTCACCGGGGAGCTGTTTTTT
CATSSRERGGLTGELFF
>TRBV5-3|few|TRBJ2-1|TRBD2
TGTGCCAGAAGCTTGCAACTAGCGGGTCCCCCCCAGGGGGAGCAGTTCTTC
CARSLQLAGPPQGEQFF
>TRBV6-1|-|TRBJ1-1|-
TGTGCCAGCAGTGAACGATTAACAAGTTTCTTT
CASSERLTSFF
>TRBV5-4|-|TRBJ2-3|TRBD1
TGTGCCAGCAGCCTGAGGGCAGGGGGCAGTAGTACAGATACGCAGTATTTT
CASSLRAGGSSTDTQYF
>TRBV2|-|TRBJ2-3|TRBD1
TGTGCCAGCGGCCGGGACAGAGGGCAGGATACGCAGTATTTT
CASGRDRGQDTQYF
>TRBV30|-|TRBJ1-2|-
TGTGCCTGGACTACATCCAGGGGAGGGGGACTTGATAACTATGGCTACACCTTC
CAWTTSRGGGLDNYGYTF
>TRBV3-1/TRBV3-2|-|TRBJ1-2|-
TGTGCCAGCAGCCAAGACGGGGGTTTCTATGGCTACACCTTC
CASSQDGGFYGYTF
>TRBV24-1|-|TRBJ2-1|TRBD2
TGTGCCACCAGTGTCGCGACTAGCGGGGGGGACACCTACAATGAGCAGTTCTTC
CATSVATSGGDTYNEQFF
>TRBV6-5|once|TRBJ2-3|-
TGTGCCAGCAGTTACTCGACAGGCACAGATACGCAGTATTTT
CASSYSTGTDTQYF
>TRBV5-1|-|TRBJ1-6|TRBD1
TGCGCCAGCAGCGGACAGGGGGCTGTTAATTCACCCCTCCACTTT
CASSGQGAVNSPLHF
>TRBV4-2|-|TRBJ2-1|-
TGTGCCAGCAGCCAAGTCGTCAATGAGCAGTTCTTC
CASSQVVNEQFF
>TRBV19|-|TRBJ1-2|-
TGTGCCAGTACCACTCGGGTCAGGGAGGATCGCTACACCTTC
CASTTRVREDRYTF
>TRBV9|-|TRBJ2-2|TRBD2
TGTGCCAGCAGCGCGAGACTAGCGGGGAACACCGGGGAGCTGTTTTTT
CASSARLAGNTGELFF
>TRBV27|-|TRBJ1-6|-
TGTGCCAGCAGTCCCCTGGAGGATCATAATAATTCACCCCTCCACTTT
CASSPLEDHNNSPLHF
>TRBV3-1/TRBV3-2|once|TRBJ2-5|-
TGTGCCAGCAGCCAACAGGGTAAAGAGACCCAGTACTTC
CASSQQGKETQYF
>TRBV6-6|-|TRBJ2-3|-
TGTGCCAGCAGTTACCCCGGGACTTCAGATACGCAGTATTTT
CASSYPGTSDTQYF
>TRBV5-1|-|TRBJ1-3|-
TGCGCCAGCAGCCTGCCCTTACGAGGCTCTGGAAACACCATATATTTT
CASSLPLRGSGNTIYF
>TRBV19|-|TRBJ1-4|TRBD1
TGTGCCAGCAATACAATGGACAGGTATAATGAAAAACTGTTTTTT
CASNTMDRYNEKLFF
>TRBV5-1|few|TRBJ1-1|TRBD1
TGCGCCAGCAGCGCTACAGGGGGATCGGGCACTGAAGCTTTCTTT
CASSATGGSGTEAFF
>TRBV7-6|few|TRBJ1-4|-
TGTGCCAGCAGCTCATTGACAGGTGAAAAACTGTTTTTT
CASSSLTGEKLFF
>TRBV7-3|-|TRBJ2-5|-
TGTGCCAGCAGTCTCACTAGTTCAGAGACCCAGTACTTC
CASSLTSSETQYF
>TRBV6-5|-|TRBJ1-6|TRBD1
TGTGCCAGCAGTTATGGACAGGGGCACTCACCCCTCCACTTT
CASSYGQGHSPLHF
>TRBV5-1|-|TRBJ2-3|-
TGCGCCAGCAGCTTGGCCAGTCAGAAAGATACGCAGTATTTT
CASSLASQKDTQYF
>TRBV4-2|-|TRBJ1-2|-
TGTGCCAGCAGCCAAGAGCAGGGCTACTATGGCTACACCTTC
CASSQEQGYYGYTF
>TRBV10-3|-|TRBJ1-4|-
TGTGCCATCAGTGAAAGGAGCGGAGAAAAACTGTTTTTT
CAISERSGEKLFF
>TRBV24-1|-|TRBJ1-1|TRBD1
TGTGCCACCAGTGCCCGACAGGGGGCCACTGAAGCTTTCTTT
CATSARQGATEAFF
>TRBV5-1|-|TRBJ2-4|-
TGCGCCAGCAGCTTACAACTCCGGGAGGCCAAAAACATTCAGTACTTC
CASSLQLREAKNIQYF
>TRBV2|-|TRBJ2-2|-
TGTGCCAGCAGACCCAATAGTGGGGGCTCCACCGGGGAGCTGTTTTTT
CASRPNSGGSTGELFF
>TRBV30|-|TRBJ1-1|-
TGTGCCTGGAGTGTACTAGGCCGGCCCACTGAAGCTTTCTTT
CAWSVLGRPTEAFF
>TRBV14|-|TRBJ2-6|-
TGTGCCAGCAGCCTCCTCTCTGGGGCCAACGTCCTGACTTTC
CASSLLSGANVLTF
>TRBV30|few|TRBJ1-3|-
TGTGCCTGGAGTGCGGGGGGTCAGTCTGGAAACACCATATATTTT
CAWSAGGQSGNTIYF
>TRBV9|-|TRBJ2-5|TRBD1
TGTGCCAGCAGTAGGACAGGATCCCAAGAGACCCAGTACTTC
CASSRTGSQETQYF
>TRBV6-1|-|TRBJ1-3|-
TGTGCCAGCAGTGATGGGGGTCTAGGGGGTGGACGTGGAAACACCATATATTTT
CASSDGGLGGGRGNTIYF
>TRBV7-6|-|TRBJ2-1|TRBD2
TGTGCCAGCAGCTTAGACTTACTAGCGGGGCCCCCCTACAATGAGCAGTTCTTC
CASSLDLLAGPPYNEQFF
>TRBV9|-|TRBJ2-7|TRBD2
TGTGCCAGCAGCCCCGGGACTAGCTCCTACGAGCAGTACTTC
CASSPGTSSYEQYF
>TRBV19|-|TRBJ1-1|-
TGTGCCAGTAGAGCAGGGCAGACTAACACTGAAGCTTTCTTT
CASRAGQTNTEAFF
>TRBV25-1|-|TRBJ2-1|-
TGTGCCAGCAGTGATACGGGACAATCAAAATCCTACAATGAGCAGTTCTTC
CASSDTGQSKSYNEQFF
>TRBV19|-|TRBJ1-5|-
TGTGCCAGTACCCCCTCCGAGGTGCACAATCAGCCCCAGCATTTT
CASTPSEVHNQPQHF
>TRBV3-1/TRBV3-2|-|TRBJ2-5|TRBD2
TGTGCCAGCAGCCACAGGGGACTAGCGGGTTTAGAGACCCAGTACTTC
CASSHRGLAGLETQYF
>TRBV5-6|few|TRBJ1-5|-
TGTGCCAGCAGTTGGACGGGGGGCAGAGAGCCCCAGCATTTT
CASSWTGGREPQHF
>TRBV2|-|TRBJ2-7|-
TGTGCCAGCAGGAGGGACACCACCGGGGAGCAGTACTTC
CASRRDTTGEQYF
>TRBV28|-|TRBJ1-2|TRBD1
TGTGCCAGCAGTTTAATTCGACAGGGGGCACTGAGCTATGGCTACACCTTC
CASSLIRQGALSYGYTF
>TRBV7-9|-|TRBJ1-2|TRBD1
TGTGCCAGCAGCTTAAGGGGGCGGACAGAGGATGGCTACACCTTC
CASSLRGRTEDGYTF
>TRBV14|few|TRBJ1-2|TRBD1
TGTGCCAGCAGCCAAACGACAGGGGTCTATGGCTACACCTTC
CASSQTTGVYGYTF